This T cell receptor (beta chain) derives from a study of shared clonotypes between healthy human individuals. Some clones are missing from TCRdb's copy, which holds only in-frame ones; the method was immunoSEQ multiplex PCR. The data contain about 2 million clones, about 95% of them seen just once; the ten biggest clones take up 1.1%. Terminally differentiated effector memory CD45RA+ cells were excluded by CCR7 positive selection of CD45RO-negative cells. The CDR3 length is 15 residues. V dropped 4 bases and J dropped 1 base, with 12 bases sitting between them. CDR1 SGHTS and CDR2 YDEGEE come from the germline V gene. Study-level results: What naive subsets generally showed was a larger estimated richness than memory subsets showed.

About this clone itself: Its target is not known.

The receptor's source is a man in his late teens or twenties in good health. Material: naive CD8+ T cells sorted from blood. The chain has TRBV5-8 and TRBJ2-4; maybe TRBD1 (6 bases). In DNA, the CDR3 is TGTGCCAGCAGCGCGCACAGGGAGGCCAAAAACATTCAGTACTTC. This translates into CASSAHREAKNIQYF.